The 21 T cell receptor beta chains below were found in one sample sequenced in a study of breast tumors, draining lymph nodes, adjacent tissues. Axillary draining lymph nodes of breast cancer patients supplied the node samples. Using its own MiXCR run on the multiplex PCR reads, TCRdb lists one record per CDR3 protein. The sample lists around 290,000 distinct CDR3 sequences; over 30% were seen once. The sequenced sample consisted of axillary lymph node tissue. Receptors were obtained from a female donor with breast cancer. Some clones in this sample may be carry-over from other donors' samples.

This clonotype was counted at least ten times. CDR3 coding DNA: TGTGCCAGCAGGTTACGGACAGGGGGAACCTACGAGCAGTACTTC. Its protein product is CASRLRTGGTYEQYF. V and J are TRBV12-3 or TRBV12-4 and TRBJ2-7, with TRBD1 matching 10 bases. The CDR3 covers 15 residues. Trimming at V came to 6 bases and at J to 2 bases, leaving 7 bases not matched to a gene.

The CDR3 coding sequence is TGTGCCAGCACCCCGGTGGGCAGCCCGGCCACTGAAGCTTTCTTT. The encoded protein is CASTPVGSPATEAFF. The rearrangement links TRBV12-3 or TRBV12-4 to TRBJ1-1, with no clear D. Trimming took 7 bases from V and 4 from J, leaving 19 bases between them. This CDR3 is 15 amino acids long.

Note on this clonotype: The junction shows a germline mismatch at one end, possibly a read error. The V gene is TRBV25-1, the J gene TRBJ2-3; 8 nucleotides line up with TRBD2. Looked up from germline, CDR1 is MGHDK and CDR2 is SYGVNS. The CDR3 runs 17 residues. The CDR3 loop is CSSNESGASGPTDTQYF. The CDR3 bases are TGTTCCAGCAATGAATCCGGGGCTAGCGGGCCCACAGATACGCAGTATTTT.

V usage is TRBV5-1 and J usage is TRBJ1-1; D is perhaps TRBD1 (6 bases). Germline CDR1 reads SGHRS; CDR2 reads YFSETQ. This CDR3 comprises 14 residues. The V and J ends lost 0 bases and 3 bases respectively, with 9 bases between them. The DNA for the CDR3 is TGCGCCAGCAGCTTGGCTGGGGGGCACACTGAAGCTTTCTTT. The encoded protein is CASSLAGGHTEAFF.

This clonotype was found many times. This rearrangement joins TRBV2 to TRBJ2-2, with 8 bases lining up with TRBD2. The V gene end was trimmed by 8 bases and the J gene end by 7 bases; junction bases not matched to a gene: 12. Germline V gene lookup returns CDR1 SNHLY and CDR2 FYNNEI. The CDR3 contains 15 residues. DNA of the CDR3: TGTGCCAGCGCAGGACCGGGACTAGGTGTCGGGGAGCTGTTTTTT. It codes for CASAGPGLGVGELFF.

This clonotype was seen only once. The chain recombines TRBV6-2 or TRBV6-3 with TRBJ2-4, with 13 bases identical to TRBD2. This CDR3 spans 11 amino acids. V was pared by 7 bases and J by 16 bases, with 4 bases of the junction left unmatched. Germline V gives CDR1 MNHEY, CDR2 SVGEGT. CDR3 loop: CASNKGLAGYF. The DNA for the CDR3 is TGTGCCAGCAATAAGGGACTAGCGGGATACTTC.

This clonotype was seen at least ten times. The chain uses TRBV20-1 and TRBJ1-6, with D hard to call. CDR1 is DFQATT, CDR2 SNEGSKA, per germline (reference sequence). The V gene lost 0 bases and the J gene lost 5 bases, with 14 bases spanning the gap. The CDR3 sequence is 16 residues long. CDR3 residues: CSARDSMARHNSPLHF. The CDR3 coding sequence is TGCAGTGCTAGAGATTCGATGGCAAGACATAATTCACCCCTCCACTTT.

This clonotype was recorded a few times. The chain employs TRBV11-3 and TRBJ2-1; D possibly matches TRBD1 or TRBD2 (6 bases each). Looked up from germline, CDR1 is SGHNT and CDR2 is YENEEA. Trimming took 8 bases from V and 7 from J, leaving 24 bases between them. The CDR3 has 16 residues. The CDR3 loop reads CASSPGGQGFRNEQFF. The CDR3 DNA reads as TGTGCCAGCTCCCCTGGGGGGCAGGGGTTTAGGAATGAGCAGTTCTTC.

This clonotype occurred many times. The rearrangement joins TRBV11-2 to TRBJ2-1; D unclear. Germline assignment: CDR1 SGHAT and CDR2 FQNNGV. V lost 1 base and J lost 7, with 8 bases in between. The CDR3 sequence is 13 residues long. The chain's CDR3 is CASSLAWVNEQFF. The CDR3 DNA sequence: TGTGCCAGCAGCTTAGCCTGGGTTAATGAGCAGTTCTTC.

This clonotype was found a few times. The chain combines TRBV27 with TRBJ1-5; 7 bases align to TRBD1. Germline V gene lookup returns CDR1 MNHEY and CDR2 SMNVEV (reference sequence). J was trimmed by 2 bases and V by 4 bases; bases with no gene match: 8. The CDR3 is 16 amino acids. This chain's CDR3 is CASSSRQGSGNQPQHF. DNA for the CDR3: TGTGCCAGCAGTTCTCGACAGGGTTCGGGCAATCAGCCCCAGCATTTT.

This clonotype was detected many times. The V call is TRBV20-1, the J call TRBJ2-3; D is possibly TRBD1 or TRBD2 (6 bases each). Trimming left V 6 bases short and J 6 bases short, with 13 bases between. The CDR3 sequence is 12 residues long. Germline values: CDR1 DFQATT, CDR2 SNEGSKA (reference sequence). In DNA form, the CDR3 reads TGCAGTGCGAACCGGGGGCTCGATACGCAGTATTTT. Translated, it gives CSANRGLDTQYF.

V is TRBV2 and J is TRBJ2-7; D is possibly TRBD1 (6 bases). CDR3 length: 14 residues. Per germline, CDR1 SNHLY and CDR2 FYNNEI. V gave up 3 bases and J gave up 4 bases, with 13 bases separating them. The DNA of the CDR3 is TGTGCCAGCAGTGACCCCAGGGGTTCGTACGAGCAGTACTTC. Encoded protein: CASSDPRGSYEQYF.

The chain uses TRBV11-3 and TRBJ2-7; no definite D call. The V end was cut by 0 bases, the J end by 2 bases, with 11 bases between. CDR3 length: 15 residues. CDR1 and CDR2 from the germline V gene are SGHNT and YENEEA. CDR3 sequence reads: CASSLDRDSPYEQYF. CDR3 sequence (DNA): TGTGCCAGCAGCTTAGATCGAGACTCCCCCTACGAGCAGTACTTC.

A remark on this clonotype: A read error is possible here, since a much larger clone lies one base away. The chain couples TRBV19 to TRBJ1-5, with TRBD1 identical over 10 bases. This CDR3 is 17 amino acids long. Germline CDR1 LNHDA, CDR2 SQIVND (reference sequence). The CDR3: CTSSKTSGTGVTQPQHF. The CDR3 DNA is TGTACCAGTAGTAAAACCTCCGGGACAGGGGTAACTCAGCCCCAGCATTTT.

The genes are TRBV25-1 and TRBJ2-3; 9 bases line up with TRBD2. Germline values: CDR1 MGHDK, CDR2 SYGVNS. V trimming: 9 bases; J trimming: 10 bases; junction bases outside the gene matches: 26. The length of the CDR3 is 18 residues. CDR3 protein: CARRRGLAGIDQTSAQYF. The CDR3 region has the DNA TGTGCCAGGAGAAGAGGGCTAGCGGGAATCGATCAGACATCGGCGCAGTATTTT.

This clonotype was seen at least ten times. This CDR3 is CASSHGQEETQYF. CDR3 in DNA: TGTGCCAGCAGCCACGGACAGGAAGAGACCCAGTACTTC. This chain links TRBV4-2 with TRBJ2-5; the match to TRBD1 covers 7 bases. Germline trimming cut 3 bases from V and 3 bases from J; bases unmatched to any gene: 1. Germline CDR1 and CDR2: LGHNA and YNFKEQ. The CDR3 sequence is 13 residues long.

This clonotype was found many times. The chain's CDR3 is CASSVGTATNEKLFF. The DNA of the CDR3 is TGTGCCAGCAGCGTAGGGACCGCAACTAATGAAAAACTGTTTTTT. The J gene is TRBJ1-4, the V gene TRBV9; D is uncertain. Germline CDR1 reads SGDLS; CDR2 reads YYNGEE. The CDR3 extends over 15 amino acids. Trimming took 0 bases from V and 0 from J, leaving 6 bases between them.

In the case of this clonotype: This CDR3 is missing its conserved last phenylalanine or tryptophan, likely due to a read error. This chain joins TRBV7-8 and TRBJ1-1, with unresolved D. V lost 3 bases and J lost 2, with 10 bases in between. Germline assignment: CDR1 SGHVS and CDR2 FQNEAQ. The CDR3 is 14 residues long. CDR3 loop: CASSFEGDNTEAFC. The CDR3 DNA reads TGTGCCAGCAGCTTCGAGGGCGATAACACTGAAGCTTTCTGT.

This clonotype was found many times. This chain links TRBV7-9 with TRBJ1-5; no firm D call. Between the trimmed V and J ends, which lost 6 bases and 6 bases, there was a span of 18 bases. This CDR3 comprises 15 residues. Germline values: CDR1 SEHNR, CDR2 FQNEAQ (reference sequence). CDR3 sequence reads: CASRYPGANSQPQHF. CDR3 DNA: TGTGCCAGCAGATATCCCGGTGCCAACAGTCAGCCCCAGCATTTT.

Comments on this clonotype: A much larger clonotype is one base distant, so this may be a read error. The chain carries TRBV12-3 or TRBV12-4 and TRBJ2-1; 12 positions agree with TRBD1. This CDR3 is 17 amino acids long. V shed 4 bases, J shed 8 bases, and the junction held 12 bases outside the gene matches. The CDR3 DNA is TGTGCCAGCAGTTACCCCGGGACAGGGGGCTTTGTCTATGAGCAGTTCTTC. Encoded protein: CASSYPGTGGFVYEQFF.

This clonotype was detected ten times or more. The chain joins TRBV19 to TRBJ2-2; the D is unclear. The CDR3 totals 11 residues. Germline CDR1 and CDR2: LNHDA and SQIVND (reference sequence). The V end was cut by 9 bases, the J end by 2 bases, with 4 bases between. The DNA of the CDR3 is TGTGCCAGCCGCAACACCGGGGAGCTGTTTTTT. Protein sequence: CASRNTGELFF. Full variable domain (rest looked up from reference TRBV19 and TRBJ2-2): DGGITQSPKYLFRKEGQNVTLSCEQNLNHDAMYWYRQDPGQGLRLIYYSQIVNDFQKGDIAEGYSVSREKKESFPLTVTSAQKNPTAFYLCASRNTGELFFGEGSRLTVL.